The rows below give T cell receptor beta chains drawn from one sample of a study of shared clonotypes between healthy human individuals. The protocol was immunoSEQ multiplex PCR, while the TCRdb copy is restricted to in-frame clones and leaves out a portion. The data hold fewer than 2.5 million clones, with roughly 93% observed a single time. Sequenced material: naive CD4+ T cells from PBMCs. These receptors were obtained from a man aged 18 to 29 in good health. Some clones in this sample may be carry-over from other donors' samples. CDR3s include the opening cysteine and the closing phenylalanine or tryptophan. The order of the fields is V gene, D gene, J gene, clone size, CDR3 protein, CDR3 DNA. D genes are given only for firm matches. Rows may omit the clone size; those that give it use once, few, many or a size class.

TRBV25-1	TRBD1	TRBJ1-2	once	CASSEPGQGNENGYTF	TGTGCCAGCAGTGAACCGGGACAGGGAAACGAGAATGGCTACACCTTC
TRBV7-9	.	TRBJ2-1	.	CASSLSQDSNEQFF	TGTGCCAGCAGCTTAAGTCAGGACAGCAATGAGCAGTTCTTC
TRBV12-5	.	TRBJ1-1	.	CASGLEAGVWAFF	TGTGCTAGTGGTTTGGAGGCAGGGGTTTGGGCTTTCTTT
TRBV19	TRBD2	TRBJ2-7	.	CASSAGVSGGYEQYF	TGTGCCAGTAGTGCGGGGGTTTCGGGTGGGTACGAGCAGTACTTC
TRBV4-1	.	TRBJ2-3	once	CASSPIPRFDTQYF	TGCGCCAGCAGCCCGATCCCCCGTTTCGATACGCAGTATTTT
TRBV27	.	TRBJ1-2	.	CASSTDRLNYGYTF	TGTGCCAGCAGTACCGACAGGCTTAACTATGGCTACACCTTC
TRBV18	TRBD1	TRBJ2-7	.	CASSPGTGLYEQYF	TGTGCCAGCTCACCAGGGACAGGGCTTTACGAGCAGTACTTC
TRBV19	.	TRBJ1-4	.	CASTGRGGEKLFF	TGTGCCAGTACGGGCAGGGGTGGAGAAAAACTGTTTTTT
TRBV7-7	.	TRBJ2-7	.	CASSLAPRDEQYF	TGTGCCAGCAGCTTAGCCCCTAGGGACGAGCAGTACTTC
TRBV28	.	TRBJ2-1	once	CASSFSQGWAGVINEQFF	TGTGCCAGCAGTTTTTCCCAGGGGTGGGCGGGAGTAATAAATGAGCAGTTCTTC
TRBV29-1	.	TRBJ2-6	.	CSVDGDFGANVLTF	TGCAGCGTTGATGGGGACTTTGGGGCCAACGTCCTGACTTTC
TRBV21-1	.	TRBJ2-7	.	CASSKGTTFILYEQYF	TGTGCCAGCAGCAAAGGGACAACCTTTATACTCTACGAGCAGTACTTC
TRBV19	TRBD1	TRBJ1-1	few	CASSNRYRGVENTEAFF	TGTGCCAGTAGTAATCGGTACAGGGGAGTAGAGAACACTGAAGCTTTCTTT
TRBV18	.	TRBJ2-5	.	CASSPLATPQGETQYF	TGTGCCAGCTCACCATTGGCGACTCCCCAGGGAGAGACCCAGTACTTC
TRBV27	TRBD1	TRBJ2-6	.	CASSLRTQFWTGEFSGANVLTF	TGTGCCAGCAGTTTAAGGACACAATTTTGGACAGGTGAGTTCTCTGGGGCCAACGTCCTGACTTTC
TRBV5-1	TRBD2	TRBJ2-7	.	CASSLSSGEIYEQYF	TGCGCCAGCAGCTTGAGTAGCGGGGAGATCTACGAGCAGTACTTC
TRBV28	TRBD2	TRBJ2-5	.	CASAGLAGNLPQYF	TGTGCCAGCGCGGGACTAGCGGGAAACCTACCCCAGTACTTC
TRBV29-1	.	TRBJ1-5	few	CSVEERGSQHF	TGCAGCGTTGAAGAGCGCGGGTCCCAGCATTTT
TRBV7-2	.	TRBJ1-1	once	CASSLEGHGTEAFF	TGTGCCAGCAGCTTAGAGGGACACGGCACTGAAGCTTTCTTT
TRBV27	TRBD2	TRBJ2-5	.	CASSLRVVAGVGETQYF	TGTGCCAGCAGTTTACGTGTTGTAGCGGGAGTGGGAGAGACCCAGTACTTC
TRBV5-5	.	TRBJ1-2	.	CASSPYLVGLNYGYTF	TGTGCCAGCAGCCCCTATCTCGTGGGACTTAACTATGGCTACACCTTC
TRBV5-1	.	TRBJ2-6	.	CASSLFGSGANVLTF	TGCGCCAGCAGCTTGTTTGGCTCTGGGGCCAACGTCCTGACTTTC
TRBV5-4	.	TRBJ2-3	.	CASSLGSPTDTDTQYF	TGTGCCAGCAGCTTGGGTAGTCCCACAGACACAGATACGCAGTATTTT
TRBV28	.	TRBJ1-2	.	CASSFSDPRYGYTF	TGTGCCAGCAGTTTTTCGGACCCACGGTACGGCTACACCTTC
TRBV5-5	.	TRBJ1-5	.	CASSLAVNQPQHF	TGTGCCAGCAGCTTGGCGGTCAATCAGCCCCAGCATTTT
TRBV6-1	.	TRBJ1-3	.	CASNAGGEAGNTIYF	TGTGCCAGTAATGCGGGGGGTGAAGCTGGAAACACCATATATTTT
TRBV2	.	TRBJ1-2	.	CATLANLGGYTF	TGTGCCACCCTGGCCAACTTGGGGGGCTACACCTTC
TRBV5-1	TRBD1	TRBJ2-7	.	CASSGTGDPYEQYF	TGCGCCAGCAGCGGAACAGGGGATCCCTACGAGCAGTACTTC
TRBV2	.	TRBJ1-1	.	CASSEMDLNTEAFF	TGTGCCAGCAGTGAGATGGACTTGAACACTGAAGCTTTCTTT
TRBV5-4	.	TRBJ1-6	.	CASSLFQGRSPLHF	TGTGCCAGCAGTCTCTTTCAGGGCCGTTCACCCCTCCACTTT
TRBV19	.	TRBJ2-2	.	CASRRTHSTGELFF	TGTGCCAGTAGACGTACACACTCCACCGGGGAGCTGTTTTTT
TRBV5-4	.	TRBJ2-7	.	CASSLKGGAYEQYF	TGTGCCAGCAGCTTAAAGGGAGGTGCCTACGAGCAGTACTTC
TRBV5-6	TRBD1	TRBJ2-1	once	CASSYGTAYNEQFF	TGTGCCAGCAGCTACGGGACAGCCTACAATGAGCAGTTCTTC
TRBV6-6	.	TRBJ1-4	.	CASRPGNVFGEKLFF	TGTGCCAGCCGCCCAGGGAATGTGTTTGGTGAAAAACTGTTTTTT
TRBV5-1	TRBD1	TRBJ1-2	.	CASSLRDREVYGYTF	TGCGCCAGCAGCTTGAGGGACAGAGAAGTGTATGGCTACACCTTC
TRBV28	.	TRBJ1-3	.	CASSLVGGGNTIYF	TGTGCCAGCAGTTTAGTCGGGGGCGGAAACACCATATATTTT
TRBV4-3	TRBD1	TRBJ2-5	.	CASSQDSLRGTGETQYF	TGCGCCAGCAGCCAAGATAGTCTTCGGGGGACAGGAGAGACCCAGTACTTC
TRBV7-8	.	TRBJ2-2	.	CASSLVRVPGELFF	TGTGCCAGCAGCTTAGTTAGGGTCCCCGGGGAGCTGTTTTTT
TRBV9	TRBD2	TRBJ2-1	.	CASSVGAGVYNEQFF	TGTGCCAGCAGCGTAGGAGCGGGGGTTTACAATGAGCAGTTCTTC
TRBV5-1	.	TRBJ2-5	.	CASSLVGGETQYF	TGCGCCAGCAGCTTGGTGGGAGGAGAGACCCAGTACTTC
TRBV6-5	.	TRBJ2-7	.	CASSTSAKYEQYF	TGTGCCAGCAGCACCTCCGCAAAGTACGAGCAGTACTTC
TRBV18	TRBD1	TRBJ2-7	.	CASSPGQGIIYEQYF	TGTGCCAGCTCCCCGGGACAGGGGATTATTTACGAGCAGTACTTC
TRBV5-1	TRBD1	TRBJ2-7	.	CASSGGPGYEQYF	TGCGCCAGCTCAGGGGGCCCAGGGTACGAGCAGTACTTC
TRBV29-1	.	TRBJ1-3	.	CSVAPGGNTIYF	TGCAGCGTTGCTCCAGGGGGAAACACCATATATTTT